This T cell receptor beta chain originates from a study of blood T cells in healthy people across ages. As to this clonotype: The target antigen is unknown.

Notes on the study in general: More naive CD4+ cells and higher diversity were found in long-lived than in aged donors. The study lacked donor CMV status, which possibly confounded expanded clonotype changes.

Sample-barcoded 5' priming and a J-beta primer mix drove a second PCR of roughly 6 to 12 cycles. Each CDR3 protein gets one entry after TCRdb re-called the 5' RACE reads with MiXCR. The table records approximately 960,000 distinct CDR3 sequences, 25% to 35% of them present only once. Trimming cost V 7 bases and J 3 bases; bases outside gene matches: 6. CDR1 and CDR2 from the germline V gene are SQVTM and ANQGSEA. This CDR3 is 12 amino acids long. These data were also filed under a second study, of T cells of mothers and their children. That study adds: The study sampled a few healthy Caucasian mothers and their six children. In cDNA synthesis, all of the extracted RNA was used at about 1.6 ug per 15 ul.

The sequence was collected from a woman in her thirties or forties in good health. The source material was blood. The V gene is TRBV29-1, the J gene TRBJ2-7, with 7 bases fitting TRBD1. The DNA for the CDR3 is TGCAGCGCTGGGGACAGCCGCTACGAGCAGTACTTC. Amino acids: CSAGDSRYEQYF.